Detailed here is one TCR beta chain. This clonotype was seen a handful of times. Its antigen has not been determined. Base qualities are not recorded, but no much larger clone differs from it by a single base. The data stem from a study of CD8 T cells in ankylosing spondylitis (dated by TCRdb to about 2017). Regarding the research as a whole: The study set out to find disease-linked TCR variants by profiling T cell receptor beta repertoires in ankylosing spondylitis patients and healthy donors. The full study cohort comprised around 23 ankylosing spondylitis patients and over 95 healthy donors. Samples of peripheral blood were taken, and for ankylosing spondylitis patients, synovial fluid was collected as well.

The instrument given in TCRdb is Illumina HiSeq 2500. TCR beta libraries were prepared by quantitative 5'-RACE with molecular barcodes. As for the authors' bioinformatics: Disease-linked TCR variants were identified with a new computational method built on a probabilistic model of VDJ rearrangement. The public reads were quality trimmed at Q25 with fastp and then assembled into clones with MiXCR by TCRdb, keeping productive beta chains. Each entry is one CDR3 protein sequence, shown with its most common DNA and genes. TCRdb's processing, not the authors' own work, is the source of the V and J calls. Counted in this sample were about 510,000 distinct CDR3 sequences; about 5% of them appeared once. The ten largest account for approximately 3.5% of the sample. CDR1 SGHRS and CDR2 YFSETQ are derived from the germline V gene. The CDR3, from cysteine to phenylalanine, totals 17 residues. The only DNA kept is the CDR3, 51 bases in frame from the first base. The junction shows trimming of 0 bases on V and 7 bases on J, plus 23 bases between the germline ends.

Overall study outcomes, separate from this receptor: The disease-linked clones were reported to be significantly enriched in matched synovial fluid samples from ankylosing spondylitis patients. A TCR beta motif of eight highly homologous amino acid variants appeared characteristic of blood from ankylosing spondylitis patients. Some motif variants had previously been reported in the synovial fluid and blood of reactive arthritis patients, which suggests shared mechanisms of disease initiation. A CD8+ phenotype was shown by the disease-linked clones, which were found at relatively low frequencies in peripheral blood.

The source material was blood, either unsorted or a sorted T cell fraction (not recorded which). The chain is encoded by TRBV5-1 joined to TRBJ2-7; the D gene is possibly TRBD1, with 5 bases matching. The TCR was taken from a male donor with ankylosing spondylitis. CDR3 protein: CASSLAAQDGARREQYF. The bases read TGCGCCAGCAGCTTGGCCGCTCAGGATGGGGCCCGCAGGGAGCAGTACTTC.